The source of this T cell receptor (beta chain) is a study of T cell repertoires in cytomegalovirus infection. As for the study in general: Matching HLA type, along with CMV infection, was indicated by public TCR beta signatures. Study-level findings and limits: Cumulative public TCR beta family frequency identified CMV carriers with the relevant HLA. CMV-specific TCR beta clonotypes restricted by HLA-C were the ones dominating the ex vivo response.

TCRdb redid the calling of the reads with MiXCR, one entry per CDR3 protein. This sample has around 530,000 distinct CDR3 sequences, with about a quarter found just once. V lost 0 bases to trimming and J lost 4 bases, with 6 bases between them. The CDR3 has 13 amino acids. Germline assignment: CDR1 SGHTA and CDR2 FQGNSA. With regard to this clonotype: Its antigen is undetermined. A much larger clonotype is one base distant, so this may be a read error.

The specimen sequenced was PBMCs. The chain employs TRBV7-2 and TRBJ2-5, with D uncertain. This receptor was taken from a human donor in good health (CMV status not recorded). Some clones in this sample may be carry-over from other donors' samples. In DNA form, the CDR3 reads TGTGCCAGCAGCTTAGCGGAGACAGAGACCCAGTACTTC. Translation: CASSLAETETQYF.